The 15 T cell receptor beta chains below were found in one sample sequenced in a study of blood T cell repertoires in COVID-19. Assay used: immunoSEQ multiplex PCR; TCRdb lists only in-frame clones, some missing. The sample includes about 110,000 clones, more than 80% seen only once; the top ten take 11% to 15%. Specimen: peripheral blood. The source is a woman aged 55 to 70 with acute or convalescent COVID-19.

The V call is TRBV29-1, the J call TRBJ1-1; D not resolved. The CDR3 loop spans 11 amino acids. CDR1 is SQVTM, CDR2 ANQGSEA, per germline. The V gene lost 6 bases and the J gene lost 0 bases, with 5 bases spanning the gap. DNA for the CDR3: TGCAGCGTCGTAGTGAACACTGAAGCTTTCTTT. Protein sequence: CSVVVNTEAFF.

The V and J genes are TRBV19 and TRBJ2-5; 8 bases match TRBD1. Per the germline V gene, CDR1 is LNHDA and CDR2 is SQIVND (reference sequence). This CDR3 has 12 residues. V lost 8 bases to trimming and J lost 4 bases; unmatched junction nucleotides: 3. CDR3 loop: CASSDRGETQYF. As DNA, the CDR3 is TGTGCCAGTTCTGACAGGGGAGAGACCCAGTACTTC. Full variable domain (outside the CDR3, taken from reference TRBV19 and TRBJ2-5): DGGITQSPKYLFRKEGQNVTLSCEQNLNHDAMYWYRQDPGQGLRLIYYSQIVNDFQKGDIAEGYSVSREKKESFPLTVTSAQKNPTAFYLCASSDRGETQYFGPGTRLLVL.

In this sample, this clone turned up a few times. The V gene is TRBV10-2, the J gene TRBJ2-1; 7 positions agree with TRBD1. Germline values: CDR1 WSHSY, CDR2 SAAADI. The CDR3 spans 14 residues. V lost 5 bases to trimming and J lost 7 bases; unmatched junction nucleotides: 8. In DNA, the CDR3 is TGCGCCAGCAGTCAGACAGGGAACCGGAATGAGCAGTTCTTC. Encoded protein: CASSQTGNRNEQFF.

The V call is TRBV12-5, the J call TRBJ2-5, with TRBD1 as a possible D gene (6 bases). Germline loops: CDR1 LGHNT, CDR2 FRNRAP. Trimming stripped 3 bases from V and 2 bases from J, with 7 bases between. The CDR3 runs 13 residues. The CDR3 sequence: CASGFGQQETQYF. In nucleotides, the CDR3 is TGTGCTAGTGGTTTCGGACAGCAAGAGACCCAGTACTTC.

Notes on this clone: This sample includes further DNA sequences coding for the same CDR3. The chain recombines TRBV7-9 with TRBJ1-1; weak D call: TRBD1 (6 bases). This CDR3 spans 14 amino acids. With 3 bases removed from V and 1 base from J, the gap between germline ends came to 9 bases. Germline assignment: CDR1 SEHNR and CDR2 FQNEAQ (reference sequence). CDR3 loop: CASSLRGRNTEAFF. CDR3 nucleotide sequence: TGTGCCAGCAGCTTGAGGGGGAGGAACACTGAAGCTTTCTTT.

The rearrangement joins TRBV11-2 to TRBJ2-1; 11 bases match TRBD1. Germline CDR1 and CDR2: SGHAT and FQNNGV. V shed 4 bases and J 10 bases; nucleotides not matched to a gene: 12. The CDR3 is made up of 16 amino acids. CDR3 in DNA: TGTGCCAGCAGCTCCCGCCAGGACAGGGGGCCTGGGGAGCAGTTCTTC. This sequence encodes CASSSRQDRGPGEQFF. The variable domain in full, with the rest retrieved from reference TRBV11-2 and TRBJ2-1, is EAGVAQSPRYKIIEKRQSVAFWCNPISGHATLYWYQQILGQGPKLLIQFQNNGVVDDSQLPKDRFSAERLKGVDSTLKIQPAKLEDSAVYLCASSSRQDRGPGEQFFGPGTRLTVL.

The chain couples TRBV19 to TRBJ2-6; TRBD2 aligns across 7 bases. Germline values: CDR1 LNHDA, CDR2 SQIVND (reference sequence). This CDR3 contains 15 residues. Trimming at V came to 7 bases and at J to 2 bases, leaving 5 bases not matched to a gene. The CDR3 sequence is CASIPGGAGANVLTF. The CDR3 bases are TGTGCCAGTATTCCTGGGGGGGCTGGGGCCAACGTCCTGACTTTC.

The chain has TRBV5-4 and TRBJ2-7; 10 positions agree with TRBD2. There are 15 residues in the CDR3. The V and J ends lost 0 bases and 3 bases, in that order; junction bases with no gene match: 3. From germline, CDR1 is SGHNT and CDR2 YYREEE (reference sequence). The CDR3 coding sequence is TGTGCCAGCAGCTTGGTAGCGGGGGGATACTACGAGCAGTACTTC. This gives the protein CASSLVAGGYYEQYF.

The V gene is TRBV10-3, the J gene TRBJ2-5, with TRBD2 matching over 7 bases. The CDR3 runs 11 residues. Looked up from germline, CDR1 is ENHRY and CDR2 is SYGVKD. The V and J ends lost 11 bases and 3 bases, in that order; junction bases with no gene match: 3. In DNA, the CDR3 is TGTGCCTCTCGGGGGGAAGAGACCCAGTACTTC. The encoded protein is CASRGEETQYF.

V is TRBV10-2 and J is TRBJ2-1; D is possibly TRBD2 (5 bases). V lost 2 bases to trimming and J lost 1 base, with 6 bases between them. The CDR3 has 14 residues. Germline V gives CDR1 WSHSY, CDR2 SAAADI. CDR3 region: CASSEGLSYNEQFF. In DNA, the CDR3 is TGCGCCAGCAGTGAGGGACTGTCCTACAATGAGCAGTTCTTC.

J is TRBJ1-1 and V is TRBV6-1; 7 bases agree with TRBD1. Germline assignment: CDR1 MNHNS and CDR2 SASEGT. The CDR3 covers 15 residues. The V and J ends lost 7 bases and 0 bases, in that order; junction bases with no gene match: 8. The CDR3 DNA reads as TGTGCCAGCATTGAGGGGGGACAGATGAACACTGAAGCTTTCTTT. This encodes CASIEGGQMNTEAFF.

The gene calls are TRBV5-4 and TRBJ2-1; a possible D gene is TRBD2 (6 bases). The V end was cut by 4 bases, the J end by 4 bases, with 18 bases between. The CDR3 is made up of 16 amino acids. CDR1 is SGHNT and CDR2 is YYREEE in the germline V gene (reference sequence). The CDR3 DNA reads TGTGCCAGCAGCGCTGGCCAGCGGGCGGAGTACAATGAGCAGTTCTTC. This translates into CASSAGQRAEYNEQFF.

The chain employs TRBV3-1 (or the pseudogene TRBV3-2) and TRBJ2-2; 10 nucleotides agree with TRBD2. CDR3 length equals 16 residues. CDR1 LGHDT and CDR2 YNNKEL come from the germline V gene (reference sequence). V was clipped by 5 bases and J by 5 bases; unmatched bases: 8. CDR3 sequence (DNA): TGTGCCAGCAGCTCGGCCCCGGGACTAGCGACCGGGGAGCTGTTTTTT. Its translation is CASSSAPGLATGELFF.

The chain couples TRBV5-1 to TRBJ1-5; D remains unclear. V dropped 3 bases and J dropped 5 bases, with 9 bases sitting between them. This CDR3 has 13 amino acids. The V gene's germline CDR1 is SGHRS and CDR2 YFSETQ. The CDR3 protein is CASSSVPDQPQHF. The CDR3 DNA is TGCGCCAGCAGCTCGGTACCCGATCAGCCCCAGCATTTT.

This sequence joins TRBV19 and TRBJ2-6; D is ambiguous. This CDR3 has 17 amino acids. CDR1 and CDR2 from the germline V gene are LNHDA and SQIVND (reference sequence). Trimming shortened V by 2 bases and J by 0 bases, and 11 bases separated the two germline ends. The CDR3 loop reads CASSIFQVYSGANVLTF. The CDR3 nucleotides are TGTGCCAGTAGTATATTCCAGGTTTACTCTGGGGCCAACGTCCTGACTTTC.